These 4 T cell receptor beta chains originate from one sample sequenced in a study of T cells in Graves' hyperthyroidism and ophthalmopathy. From RNA transcripts, TCR beta CDR3 regions were amplified. The HTBI primer set was used in a first-round RT-PCR of the TCR CDR3. TCRdb called the multiplex PCR reads again in MiXCR, with one record for every CDR3 protein. Of around 720,000 distinct CDR3 sequences in the sample, roughly 32% were seen once. The sample was blood. These receptors all stem from a middle-aged woman with Graves' hyperthyroidism.

This clonotype was detected only a few times. At one end the junction does not follow the germline gene, possibly because of a read error. V usage is TRBV7-2 and J usage is TRBJ1-1; TRBD1 is a possible D gene (6 bases). Germline CDR1 is SGHTA and CDR2 is FQGNSA. This CDR3 region has 14 residues. Here the CDR3 reads CANSPPRTATEAFF. CDR3 sequence (DNA): TGTGCCAACAGCCCGCCGAGGACAGCAACTGAAGCTTTCTTT.

This clonotype was detected a few times. The V call is TRBV6-2 or TRBV6-3, the J call TRBJ2-5, with TRBD2 as a possible D gene (6 bases). Germline CDR1 and CDR2: MNHEY and SVGEGT. The CDR3 has 12 amino acids. V was clipped by 8 bases and J by 9 bases, with 16 bases between them. The CDR3 DNA reads TGTGCCAGCCGGGAGCGGACCGAGGCCCAGTACTTC. Protein sequence: CASRERTEAQYF.

This clonotype was detected a few times. The chain links TRBV19 to TRBJ2-2; 8 nucleotides line up with TRBD1. The germline V gene encodes CDR1 LNHDA and CDR2 SQIVND (reference sequence). V shed 6 bases and J 0 bases; nucleotides not matched to a gene: 15. The CDR3 runs to 19 residues. CDR3: CASSPKRTGILANTGELFF. CDR3 DNA: TGTGCCAGTAGCCCTAAGAGGACAGGGATACTGGCGAACACCGGGGAGCTGTTTTTT.

In this sample, this clonotype turned up many times. This chain joins TRBV9 and TRBJ1-6; no clear D gene. The CDR3 covers 14 residues. V gave up 3 bases and J gave up 6 bases, with 10 bases separating them. CDR1 is SGDLS, CDR2 YYNGEE, per germline. Written as DNA, the CDR3 is TGTGCCAGCAGCGCGGGATTTGTTAATTCACCCCTCCACTTT. Translation gives CASSAGFVNSPLHF.